Below are 9 T cell receptor beta chains sequenced from a single sample in a study of T cells in Graves' hyperthyroidism and ophthalmopathy. Amplified regions were TCR beta CDR3 sequences from RNA transcripts. During a first-round RT-PCR of the TCR CDR3, the HTBI primer set was used. MiXCR was run by TCRdb on the multiplex PCR reads, yielding one entry per CDR3 protein. The sample holds 550,000 to 700,000 distinct CDR3 sequences, 40% to 55% seen once. The sequenced material came from peripheral blood or thyroid tissue (not recorded which). Receptor source: an adult woman with Graves' disease, either hyperthyroidism or ophthalmopathy (not recorded which).

As for this clonotype: One end of the junction is discordant with germline, which a read error may explain. The chain joins TRBV5-1 to TRBJ2-6; D not certain. This CDR3 has 12 amino acids. Germline assignment: CDR1 SGHRS and CDR2 YFSETQ. In DNA form, the CDR3 reads TGCGCCAGCAGCTTGGACGTCAACCCAGAAGCTTTC. Its protein is CASSLDVNPEAF.

This clonotype has at least ten counts. The chain carries TRBV24-1 and TRBJ2-5; 9 positions match TRBD2. The CDR3 runs 18 residues. Germline CDR1 and CDR2: KGHDR and SFDVKD. V lost 1 base to trimming and J lost 1 base; unmatched junction nucleotides: 9. The DNA for the CDR3 is TGTGCCACCAGTGATTTCGGGGGGGGACTAGCCGTCCAAGAGACCCAGTACTTC. This translates into CATSDFGGGLAVQETQYF.

The gene calls are TRBV7-9 and TRBJ2-5, with D possibly TRBD2 on 6 matching bases. Trimming stripped 2 bases from V and 9 bases from J, with 16 bases between. Per the germline V gene, CDR1 is SEHNR and CDR2 is FQNEAQ (reference sequence). The CDR3 runs to 14 residues. The chain's CDR3 is CASSLSEGNQPQYF. CDR3 DNA sequence: TGTGCCAGCAGCTTATCGGAGGGAAATCAGCCCCAGTACTTC.

The chain has TRBV29-1 and TRBJ1-2; D remains ambiguous. The germline CDR1 and CDR2 sequences are SQVTM and ANQGSEA. Deletions cut 3 bases from V and 5 bases from J, with 10 bases between. This CDR3 spans 12 amino acids. CDR3 nucleotides: TGCAGCGTTGAGCGGGTCCCGTATGGCTACACCTTC. It specifies CSVERVPYGYTF.

In this sample, this clonotype turned up many times. The chain is built from TRBV6-1 and TRBJ1-5; D may be TRBD1 (5 bases). CDR3 length: 16 residues. The germline V gene has CDR1 MNHNS and CDR2 SASEGT. The V end lost 1 base, the J end lost 5 bases, and 15 bases lay between the germline ends. The CDR3 nucleotides are TGTGCCAGCAGTGAAGGGGTCGGGCAGGGCGATCAGCCCCAGCATTTT. This translates into CASSEGVGQGDQPQHF.

This clonotype was counted at least ten times. The genes are TRBV10-3 and TRBJ1-6, with D tentatively TRBD1 (6 bases). Germline V gene sequence: CDR1 ENHRY, CDR2 SYGVKD. Between the trimmed V and J ends, which lost 0 bases and 11 bases, there was a span of 8 bases. This CDR3 has 13 amino acids. The CDR3 spells CAISESGTPPLHF. The CDR3 bases are TGTGCCATCAGTGAGTCGGGGACACCACCCCTCCACTTT.

The chain carries TRBV5-6 and TRBJ2-7; TRBD2 agrees at 10 bases. The CDR3 has 15 residues. Germline lookup yields CDR1 SGHDT and CDR2 YYEEEE. With V trimmed by 5 bases and J by 3 bases, 8 bases remained unmatched. CDR3 nucleotides: TGTGCCAGCAGTGGACTAGCGGAGTTTGGCTACGAGCAGTACTTC. Residues: CASSGLAEFGYEQYF.

The chain couples TRBV7-9 to TRBJ2-7, with 9 bases matching TRBD1. This CDR3 has 13 residues. The germline CDR1 and CDR2 sequences are SEHNR and FQNEAQ (reference sequence). V lost 5 bases and J lost 2; bases outside the gene matches: 1. The CDR3 reads CASSGTGTYEQYF. The DNA of the CDR3 is TGTGCCAGCAGCGGGACAGGGACCTACGAGCAGTACTTC.

This clonotype was seen a few times. This chain uses TRBV7-9 with TRBJ1-2, with 8 bases fitting TRBD1. V was pared by 7 bases and J by 7 bases, with 8 bases of the junction left unmatched. The CDR3 loop spans 13 amino acids. Germline V CDR1 and CDR2: SEHNR, FQNEAQ (reference sequence). Here the CDR3 reads CASTLDRGGGYTF. CDR3 nucleotides: TGTGCCAGCACTCTCGACAGGGGAGGTGGCTACACCTTC.